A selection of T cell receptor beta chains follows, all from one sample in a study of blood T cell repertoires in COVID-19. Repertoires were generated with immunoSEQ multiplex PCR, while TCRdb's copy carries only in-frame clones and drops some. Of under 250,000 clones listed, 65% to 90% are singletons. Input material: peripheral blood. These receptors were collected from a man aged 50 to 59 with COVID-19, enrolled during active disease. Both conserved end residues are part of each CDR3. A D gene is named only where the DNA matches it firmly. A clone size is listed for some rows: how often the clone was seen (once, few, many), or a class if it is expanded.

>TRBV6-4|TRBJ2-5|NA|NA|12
CASIVPQETQYF
TGTGCCAGCATAGTCCCTCAAGAGACCCAGTACTTC
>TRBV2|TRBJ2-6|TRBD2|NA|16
CASRLAVLSGANVLTF
TGTGCCAGCCGACTAGCGGTTCTCTCTGGGGCCAACGTCCTGACTTTC
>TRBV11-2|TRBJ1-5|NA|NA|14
CASSLDPGGSALHF
TGTGCCAGCAGCTTAGATCCCGGCGGTAGCGCCCTGCATTTT
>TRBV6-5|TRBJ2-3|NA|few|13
CASRTATTDTQYF
TGTGCCAGCCGGACAGCCACCACAGATACGCAGTATTTT
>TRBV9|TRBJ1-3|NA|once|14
CASSGGTSGNTIYF
TGTGCCAGCAGCGGCGGGACCTCTGGAAACACCATATATTTT
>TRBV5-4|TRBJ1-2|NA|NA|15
CASSPGRGGSYGYTF
TGTGCCAGCAGCCCCGGAAGGGGTGGTAGCTATGGCTACACCTTC
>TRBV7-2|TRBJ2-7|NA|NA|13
CASSPLVLKEQYF
TGTGCCAGCAGCCCCTTAGTCTTAAAAGAGCAGTACTTC
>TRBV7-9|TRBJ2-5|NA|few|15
CASSDGTVPQETQYF
TGTGCCAGCAGCGACGGGACTGTCCCACAAGAGACCCAGTACTTC
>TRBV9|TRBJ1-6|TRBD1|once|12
CASSRQGSPLHF
TGTGCCAGCAGTCGACAGGGTTCACCCCTCCACTTT
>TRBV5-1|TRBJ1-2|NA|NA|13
CASSLTTVNGYTF
TGCGCCAGCAGCTTGACCACAGTAAATGGCTACACCTTC
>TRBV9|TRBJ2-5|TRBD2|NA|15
CASDRAGGPMETQYF
TGTGCCAGCGACCGGGCGGGGGGGCCGATGGAGACCCAGTACTTC
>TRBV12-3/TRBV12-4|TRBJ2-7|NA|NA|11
CASSLGREQYF
TGTGCCAGCAGTTTAGGGCGGGAGCAGTACTTC
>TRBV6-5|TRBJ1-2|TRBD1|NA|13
CASRQGTGGGYTF
TGTGCCAGCAGACAAGGGACAGGAGGGGGCTACACCTTC
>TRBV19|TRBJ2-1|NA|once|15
CASSVGHFGYNEQFF
TGTGCCAGTAGTGTGGGACATTTTGGGTACAATGAGCAGTTCTTC
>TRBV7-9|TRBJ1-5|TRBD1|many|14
CASSQGTGNQPQHF
TGTGCCAGCAGCCAAGGGACAGGGAATCAGCCCCAGCATTTT
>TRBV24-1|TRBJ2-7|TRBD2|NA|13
CATTGGPGNEQYF
TGTGCCACTACGGGGGGGCCCGGGAACGAGCAGTACTTC
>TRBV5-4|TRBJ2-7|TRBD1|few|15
CASSLGGQGDYEQYF
TGTGCCAGCAGCTTGGGTGGACAGGGTGACTACGAGCAGTACTTC
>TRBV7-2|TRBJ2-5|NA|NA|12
CASSYGQETQYF
TGTGCCAGCAGCTACGGTCAAGAGACCCAGTACTTC
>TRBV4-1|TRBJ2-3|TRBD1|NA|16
CASSQGPGQYTDTQYF
TGCGCCAGCAGCCAAGGACCGGGACAGTACACAGATACGCAGTATTTT
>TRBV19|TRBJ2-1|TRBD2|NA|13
CASSIGRGTSLLF
TGTGCCAGTAGTATAGGGAGGGGGACTAGCCTCCTCTTC
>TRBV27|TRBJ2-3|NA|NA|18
CASSFSVSGGPSTDTQYF
TGTGCCAGCAGTTTTTCGGTTTCCGGAGGACCGAGCACAGATACGCAGTATTTT
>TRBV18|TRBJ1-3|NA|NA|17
CASSPPIGALSGNTIYF
TGTGCCAGCTCACCACCGATCGGAGCCCTCTCTGGAAACACCATATATTTT
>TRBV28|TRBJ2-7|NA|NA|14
CASSLTGGSYEQYF
TGTGCCAGCAGTTTAACAGGCGGCTCCTACGAGCAGTACTTC
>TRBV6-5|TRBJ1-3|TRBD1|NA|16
CASSYSAGGSGNTIYF
TGTGCCAGCAGTTACTCAGCAGGGGGCTCTGGAAACACCATATATTTT
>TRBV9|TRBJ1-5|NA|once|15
CASSIRTASNQPQHF
TGTGCCAGCAGCATTCGGACAGCTAGCAATCAGCCCCAGCATTTT
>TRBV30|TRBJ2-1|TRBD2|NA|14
CAWSPGLAGNEQFF
TGTGCCTGGAGCCCGGGACTAGCCGGCAATGAGCAGTTCTTC
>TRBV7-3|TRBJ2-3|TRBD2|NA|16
CASSLGSVAGLDTQYF
TGTGCCAGCAGCTTAGGGTCGGTAGCGGGGTTGGATACGCAGTATTTT
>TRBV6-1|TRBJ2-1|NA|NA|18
CASSESSDTYQTYNEQFF
TGTGCCAGCAGTGAAAGTTCGGACACATATCAAACTTACAATGAGCAGTTCTTC
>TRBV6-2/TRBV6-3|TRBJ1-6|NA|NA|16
CASSYFSRLGNSPLHF
TGTGCCAGCAGTTACTTTTCGCGGCTTGGTAATTCACCCCTCCACTTT
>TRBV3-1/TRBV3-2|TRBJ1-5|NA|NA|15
CASSQDLVSGQPQHF
TGTGCCAGCAGCCAAGATCTAGTCAGTGGACAGCCCCAGCATTTT
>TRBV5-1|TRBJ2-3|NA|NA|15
CASSLLASSTDTQYF
TGCGCCAGCAGCCTGCTGGCTAGCTCGACAGATACGCAGTATTTT
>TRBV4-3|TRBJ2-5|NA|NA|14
CASSPGTNQETQYF
TGCGCCAGCAGCCCCGGGACAAACCAAGAGACCCAGTACTTC
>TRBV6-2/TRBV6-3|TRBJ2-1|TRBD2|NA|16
CASSYRGSGQYNEQFF
TGTGCCAGCAGTTATCGGGGTAGCGGGCAATACAATGAGCAGTTCTTC
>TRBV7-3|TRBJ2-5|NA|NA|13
CASSRGLSETQYF
TGTGCCAGCAGCCGAGGGCTCTCAGAGACCCAGTACTTC
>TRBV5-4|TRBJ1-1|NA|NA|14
CASSPDSLTTEAFF
TGTGCCAGCAGCCCGGACAGCTTGACCACTGAAGCTTTCTTT
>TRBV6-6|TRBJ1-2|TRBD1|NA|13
CASSWGQGLGYTF
TGTGCCAGCAGTTGGGGACAGGGTCTAGGCTACACCTTC
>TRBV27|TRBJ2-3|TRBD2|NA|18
CASSLFSIGSGGTDTQYF
TGTGCCAGCAGTTTATTCTCTATTGGTAGCGGGGGCACAGATACGCAGTATTTT
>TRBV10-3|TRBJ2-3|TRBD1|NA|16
CAISDGGTGITDTQYF
TGTGCCATCAGTGATGGAGGGACAGGCATCACAGATACGCAGTATTTT
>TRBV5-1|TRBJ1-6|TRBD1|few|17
CASSLGQTGPYNSPLHF
TGCGCCAGCAGCTTGGGACAGACAGGGCCCTATAATTCACCCCTCCACTTT
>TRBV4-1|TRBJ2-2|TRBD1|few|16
CASSRRTGSGTGELFF
TGCGCCAGCAGCCGGAGGACAGGGAGCGGAACCGGGGAGCTGTTTTTT
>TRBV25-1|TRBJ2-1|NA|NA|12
CASSEDSNEQFF
TGTGCCAGCAGTGAGGACAGTAATGAGCAGTTCTTC
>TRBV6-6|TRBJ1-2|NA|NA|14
CASSWGDDLYGYTF
TGTGCCAGCAGTTGGGGGGACGACTTGTATGGCTACACCTTC
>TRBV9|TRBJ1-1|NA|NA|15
CASSARTETMTEAFF
TGTGCCAGCAGCGCCCGGACAGAGACGATGACTGAAGCTTTCTTT
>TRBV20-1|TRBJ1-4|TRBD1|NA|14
CSASHGAGGEKLFF
TGCAGTGCTAGTCACGGGGCAGGGGGTGAAAAACTGTTTTTT
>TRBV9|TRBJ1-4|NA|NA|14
CASSVGGLGEKLFF
TGTGCCAGCAGCGTAGGTGGACTGGGTGAAAAACTGTTTTTT
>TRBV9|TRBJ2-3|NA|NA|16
CASSFAGGGPAWTQYF
TGTGCCAGCAGCTTCGCGGGCGGGGGCCCAGCATGGACGCAGTATTTT
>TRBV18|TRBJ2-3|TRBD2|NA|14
CASSGRLAADTQYF
TGTGCCAGCTCAGGAAGACTAGCGGCAGATACGCAGTATTTT
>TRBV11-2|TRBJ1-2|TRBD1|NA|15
CASSLFGQGLVGYTF
TGTGCCAGCAGCTTATTCGGACAGGGGTTGGTTGGCTACACCTTC
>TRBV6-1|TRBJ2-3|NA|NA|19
CASSALPPHRRTSTDTQYF
TGTGCCAGCAGTGCTCTTCCGCCCCATAGGCGGACTAGCACAGATACGCAGTATTTT
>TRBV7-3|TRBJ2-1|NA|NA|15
CASSVGGAGRGEQFF
TGTGCCAGCAGCGTAGGAGGGGCAGGAAGAGGTGAGCAGTTCTTC
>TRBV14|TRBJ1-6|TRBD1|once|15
CASSQLRQGGSPLHF
TGTGCCAGCAGCCAGTTAAGACAGGGTGGTTCACCCCTCCACTTT
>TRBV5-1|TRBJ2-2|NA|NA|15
CASSGYRENTGELFF
TGCGCCAGCAGCGGGTACAGGGAGAACACCGGGGAGCTGTTTTTT
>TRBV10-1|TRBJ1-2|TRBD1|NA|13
CASSQGANYGYTF
TGCGCCAGCAGTCAGGGGGCAAACTATGGCTACACCTTC
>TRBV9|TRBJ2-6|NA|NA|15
CASSPHSSGANVLTF
TGTGCCAGCAGCCCCCATTCCTCTGGGGCCAACGTCCTGACTTTC
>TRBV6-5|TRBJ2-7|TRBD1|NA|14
CASSSAGQGSGQYF
TGTGCCAGCAGCTCTGCGGGACAGGGCAGCGGGCAGTACTTC
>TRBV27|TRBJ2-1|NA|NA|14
CASSFNPNGNEQFF
TGTGCCAGCAGTTTTAACCCGAACGGCAATGAGCAGTTCTTC
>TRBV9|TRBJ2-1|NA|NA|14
CASSAQTFDNEQFF
TGTGCCAGCAGCGCCCAAACATTCGACAATGAGCAGTTCTTC